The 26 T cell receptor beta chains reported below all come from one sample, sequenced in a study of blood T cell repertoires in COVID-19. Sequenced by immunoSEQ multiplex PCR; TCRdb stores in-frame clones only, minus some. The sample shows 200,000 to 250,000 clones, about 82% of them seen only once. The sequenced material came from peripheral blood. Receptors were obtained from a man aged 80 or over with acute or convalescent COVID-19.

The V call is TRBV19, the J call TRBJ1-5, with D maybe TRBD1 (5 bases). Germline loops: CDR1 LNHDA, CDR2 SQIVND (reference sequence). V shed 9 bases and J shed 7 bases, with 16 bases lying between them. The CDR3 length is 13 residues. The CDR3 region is CASAGNVRQPQHF. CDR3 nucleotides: TGTGCCAGCGCAGGGAACGTGCGACAGCCCCAGCATTTT.

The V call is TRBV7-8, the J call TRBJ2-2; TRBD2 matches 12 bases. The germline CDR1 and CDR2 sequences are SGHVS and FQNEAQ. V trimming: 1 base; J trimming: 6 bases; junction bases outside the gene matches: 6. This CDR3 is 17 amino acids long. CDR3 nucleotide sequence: TGTGCCAGCAGCTTAGGGAGGACTAGCGGGATGGCCGGGGAGCTGTTTTTT. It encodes CASSLGRTSGMAGELFF.

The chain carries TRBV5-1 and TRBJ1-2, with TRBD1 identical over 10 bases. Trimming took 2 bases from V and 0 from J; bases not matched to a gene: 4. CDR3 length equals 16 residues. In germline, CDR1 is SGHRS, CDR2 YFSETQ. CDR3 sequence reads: CASSFGDRGTNYGYTF. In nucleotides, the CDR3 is TGCGCCAGCAGCTTTGGGGACAGGGGAACTAACTATGGCTACACCTTC.

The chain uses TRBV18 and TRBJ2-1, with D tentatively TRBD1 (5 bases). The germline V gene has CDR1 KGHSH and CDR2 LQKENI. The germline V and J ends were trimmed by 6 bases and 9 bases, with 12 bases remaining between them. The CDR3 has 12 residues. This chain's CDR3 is CASSPDRREQFF. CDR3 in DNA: TGTGCCAGCTCGCCAGACAGACGTGAGCAGTTCTTC.

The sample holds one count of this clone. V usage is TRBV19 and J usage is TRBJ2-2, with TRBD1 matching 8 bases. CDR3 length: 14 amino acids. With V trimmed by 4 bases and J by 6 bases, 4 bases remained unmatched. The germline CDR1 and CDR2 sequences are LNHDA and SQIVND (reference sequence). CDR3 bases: TGTGCCAGTAGTAGTTCAGGGGGCCCCGGGGAGCTGTTTTTT. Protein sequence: CASSSSGGPGELFF.

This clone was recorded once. The CDR3 sequence: CASSYSFGSLNTEAFF. CDR3 bases: TGTGCCAGCAGTTACTCCTTCGGTTCACTTAACACTGAAGCTTTCTTT. The chain uses TRBV6-5 and TRBJ1-1; D uncertain. This CDR3 region has 16 residues. V was cut by 0 bases and J by 2 bases, with 13 bases left in between. The germline V gene encodes CDR1 MNHEY and CDR2 SVGAGI.

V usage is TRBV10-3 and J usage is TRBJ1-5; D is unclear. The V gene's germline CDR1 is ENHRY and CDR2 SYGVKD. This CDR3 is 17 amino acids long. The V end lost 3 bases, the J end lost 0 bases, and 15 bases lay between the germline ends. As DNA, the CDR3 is TGTGCCATCAGTGACTCCCTTGGCGGGAATAGCAATCAGCCCCAGCATTTT. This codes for CAISDSLGGNSNQPQHF.

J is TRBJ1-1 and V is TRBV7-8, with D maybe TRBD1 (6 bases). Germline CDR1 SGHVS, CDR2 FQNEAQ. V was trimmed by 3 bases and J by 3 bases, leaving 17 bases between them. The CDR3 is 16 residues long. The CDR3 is CASSFPMGGGDTEAFF. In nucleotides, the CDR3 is TGTGCCAGCAGCTTCCCGATGGGAGGGGGGGACACTGAAGCTTTCTTT.

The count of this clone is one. CDR3 bases: TGTGCCAGCAGTTACCCGACTAGCGGGGGGGCTTGGGGGAATGAGCAGTTCTTC. Translating it yields CASSYPTSGGAWGNEQFF. V gene TRBV6-2 or TRBV6-3 combines with J gene TRBJ2-1, with 14 bases lining up with TRBD2. CDR1 is MNHEY and CDR2 is SVGEGT in the germline V gene. The length of the CDR3 is 18 residues. After removal of 2 bases from V and 7 bases from J, the junction contained 10 bases not matched to a gene.

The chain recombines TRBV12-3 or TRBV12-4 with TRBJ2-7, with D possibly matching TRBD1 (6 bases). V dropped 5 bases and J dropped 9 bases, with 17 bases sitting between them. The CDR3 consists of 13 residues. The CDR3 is CASSAPGHRGQYF. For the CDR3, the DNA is TGTGCCAGCAGTGCCCCGGGACATCGAGGGCAGTACTTC.

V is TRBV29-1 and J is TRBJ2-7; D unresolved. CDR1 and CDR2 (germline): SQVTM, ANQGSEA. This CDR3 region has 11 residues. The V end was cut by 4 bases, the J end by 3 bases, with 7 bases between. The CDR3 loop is CSVGYSYEQYF. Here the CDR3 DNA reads TGCAGCGTTGGTTACAGCTACGAGCAGTACTTC.

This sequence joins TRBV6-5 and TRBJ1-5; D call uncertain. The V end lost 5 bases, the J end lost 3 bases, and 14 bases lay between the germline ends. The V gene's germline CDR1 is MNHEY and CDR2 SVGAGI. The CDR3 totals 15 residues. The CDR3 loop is CASSPVGGPNQPQHF. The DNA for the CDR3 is TGTGCCAGCAGTCCCGTGGGAGGGCCCAATCAGCCCCAGCATTTT.

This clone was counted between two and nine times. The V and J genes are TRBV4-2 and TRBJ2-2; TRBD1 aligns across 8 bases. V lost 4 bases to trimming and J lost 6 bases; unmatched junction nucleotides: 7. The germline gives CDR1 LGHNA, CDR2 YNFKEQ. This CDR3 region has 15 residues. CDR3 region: CASSPQGANPGELFF. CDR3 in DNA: TGTGCCAGCAGCCCGCAGGGGGCAAACCCCGGGGAGCTGTTTTTT.

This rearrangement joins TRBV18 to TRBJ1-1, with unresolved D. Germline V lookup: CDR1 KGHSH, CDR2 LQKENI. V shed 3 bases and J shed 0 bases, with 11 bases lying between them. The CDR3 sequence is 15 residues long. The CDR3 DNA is TGTGCCAGCTCACCGTCGGGTGTAGTGAACACTGAAGCTTTCTTT. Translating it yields CASSPSGVVNTEAFF.

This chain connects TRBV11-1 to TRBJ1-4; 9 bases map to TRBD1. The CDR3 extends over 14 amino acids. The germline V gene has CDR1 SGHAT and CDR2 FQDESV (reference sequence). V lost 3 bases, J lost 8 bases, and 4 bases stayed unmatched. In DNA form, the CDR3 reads TGTGCCAGCAGCTTGGGACAGGGTCAGGAAAAACTGTTTTTT. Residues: CASSLGQGQEKLFF.

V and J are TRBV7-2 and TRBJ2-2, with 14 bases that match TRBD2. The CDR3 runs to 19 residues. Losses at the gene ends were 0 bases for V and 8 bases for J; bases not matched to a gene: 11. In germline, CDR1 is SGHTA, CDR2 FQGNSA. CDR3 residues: CASSLAGTSGGAKLGELFF. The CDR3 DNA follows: TGTGCCAGCAGCTTAGCTGGGACTAGCGGGGGAGCCAAATTAGGGGAGCTGTTTTTT. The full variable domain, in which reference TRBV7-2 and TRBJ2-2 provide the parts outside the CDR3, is GAGVSQSPSNKVTEKGKDVELRCDPISGHTALYWYRQSLGQGLEFLIYFQGNSAPDKSGLPSDRFSAERTGGSVSTLTIQRTQQEDSAVYLCASSLAGTSGGAKLGELFFGEGSRLTVL.

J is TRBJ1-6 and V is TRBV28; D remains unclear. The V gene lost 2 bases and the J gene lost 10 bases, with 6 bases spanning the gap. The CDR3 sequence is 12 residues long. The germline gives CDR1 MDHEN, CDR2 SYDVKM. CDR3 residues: CASSLERSPLHF. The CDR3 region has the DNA TGTGCCAGCAGTTTAGAGCGGTCACCCCTCCACTTT. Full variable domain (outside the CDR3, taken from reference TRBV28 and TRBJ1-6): DVKVTQSSRYLVKRTGEKVFLECVQDMDHENMFWYRQDPGLGLRLIYFSYDVKMKEKGDIPEGYSVSREKKERFSLILESASTNQTSMYLCASSLERSPLHFGNGTRLTVT.

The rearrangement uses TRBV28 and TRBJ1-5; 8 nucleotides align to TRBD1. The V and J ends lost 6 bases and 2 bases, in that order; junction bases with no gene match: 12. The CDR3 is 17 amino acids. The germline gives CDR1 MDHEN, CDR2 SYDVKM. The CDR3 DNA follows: TGTGCCAGCAGACCTCTCTGGCAGGGGGCTGGCAATCAGCCCCAGCATTTT. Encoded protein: CASRPLWQGAGNQPQHF.

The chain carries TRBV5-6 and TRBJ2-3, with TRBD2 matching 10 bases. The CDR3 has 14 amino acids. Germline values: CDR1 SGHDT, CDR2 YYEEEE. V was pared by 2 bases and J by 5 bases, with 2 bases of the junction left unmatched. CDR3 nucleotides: TGTGCCAGCAGCTTTGGGACTAGCGAAGATACGCAGTATTTT. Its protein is CASSFGTSEDTQYF.

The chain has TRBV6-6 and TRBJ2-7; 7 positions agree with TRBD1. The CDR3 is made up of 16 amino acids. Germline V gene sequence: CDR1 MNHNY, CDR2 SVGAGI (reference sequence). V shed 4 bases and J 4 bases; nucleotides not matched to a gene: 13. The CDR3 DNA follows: TGTGCCAGCAGTTCGGCCGGACAGGTCTTCGATTACGAGCAGTACTTC. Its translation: CASSSAGQVFDYEQYF.

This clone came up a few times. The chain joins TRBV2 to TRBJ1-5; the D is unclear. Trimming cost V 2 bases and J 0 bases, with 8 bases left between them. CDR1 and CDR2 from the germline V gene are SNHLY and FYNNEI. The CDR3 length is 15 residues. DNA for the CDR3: TGTGCCAGCAGTGAACGGGAGGGTAGCAATCAGCCCCAGCATTTT. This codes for CASSEREGSNQPQHF.

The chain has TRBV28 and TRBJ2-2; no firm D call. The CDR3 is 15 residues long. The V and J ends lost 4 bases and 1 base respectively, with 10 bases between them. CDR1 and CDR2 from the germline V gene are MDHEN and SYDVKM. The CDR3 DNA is TGTGCCAGCAGTTCTGACCCAGGGAACACCGGGGAGCTGTTTTTT. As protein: CASSSDPGNTGELFF.

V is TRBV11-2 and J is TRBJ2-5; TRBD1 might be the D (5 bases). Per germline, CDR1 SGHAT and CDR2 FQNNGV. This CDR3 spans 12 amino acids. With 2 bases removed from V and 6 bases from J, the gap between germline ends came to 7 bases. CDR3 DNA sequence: TGTGCCAGCAGCTTACTGGGGCAGACCCAGTACTTC. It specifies CASSLLGQTQYF.

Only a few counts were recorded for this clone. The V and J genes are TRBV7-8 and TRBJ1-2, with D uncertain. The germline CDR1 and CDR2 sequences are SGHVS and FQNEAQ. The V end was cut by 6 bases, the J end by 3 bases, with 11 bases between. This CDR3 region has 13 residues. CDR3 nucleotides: TGTGCCAGCAGTCTTAGCGGAGACTATGGCTACACCTTC. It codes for CASSLSGDYGYTF.

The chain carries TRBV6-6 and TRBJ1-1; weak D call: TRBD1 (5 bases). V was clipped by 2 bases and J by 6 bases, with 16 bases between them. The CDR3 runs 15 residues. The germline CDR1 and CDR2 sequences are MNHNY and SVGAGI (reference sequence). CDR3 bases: TGTGCCAGCAGTTACGATAATCGGGGACTGTCTGAAGCTTTCTTT. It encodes CASSYDNRGLSEAFF.

This CDR3 is CASSFEAGTGGTGELFF. Written as DNA, the CDR3 is TGTGCCAGCAGCTTTGAGGCCGGGACAGGGGGCACCGGGGAGCTGTTTTTT. V gene TRBV11-3 combines with J gene TRBJ2-2; TRBD1 matches at 11 bases. CDR3 size: 17 residues. Trimming took 3 bases from V and 4 from J; bases not matched to a gene: 7. Germline V gene data show CDR1 as SGHNT and CDR2 as YENEEA.